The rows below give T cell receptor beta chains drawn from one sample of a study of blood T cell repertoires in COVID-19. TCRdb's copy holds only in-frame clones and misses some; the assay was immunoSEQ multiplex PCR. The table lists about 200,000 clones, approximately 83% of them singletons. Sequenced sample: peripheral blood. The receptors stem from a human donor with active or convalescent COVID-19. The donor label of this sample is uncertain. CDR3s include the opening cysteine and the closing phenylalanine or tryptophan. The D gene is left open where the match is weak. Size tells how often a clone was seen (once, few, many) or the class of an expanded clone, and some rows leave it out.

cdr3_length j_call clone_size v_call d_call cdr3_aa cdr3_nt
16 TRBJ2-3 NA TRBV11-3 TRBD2 CASSLELAGGTDTQYF TGTGCCAGCAGCTTAGAGCTAGCGGGCGGCACAGATACGCAGTATTTT
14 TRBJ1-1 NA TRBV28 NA CASSLRGSNTEAFF TGTGCCAGCAGTTTACGGGGATCGAACACTGAAGCTTTCTTT
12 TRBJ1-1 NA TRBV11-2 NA CASALGGTEAFF TGTGCCAGCGCTCTCGGGGGCACTGAAGCTTTCTTT
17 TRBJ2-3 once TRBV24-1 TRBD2 CATSDSLAGGSTDTQYF TGTGCCACCAGTGATTCCCTAGCGGGGGGATCCACAGATACGCAGTATTTT
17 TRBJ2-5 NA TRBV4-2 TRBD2 CASSATAGGAPQETQYF TGTGCCAGCAGCGCTACGGCGGGGGGCGCCCCTCAAGAGACCCAGTACTTC
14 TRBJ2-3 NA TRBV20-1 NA CSASEASTADTQYF TGCAGTGCTAGTGAGGCTAGCACGGCAGATACGCAGTATTTT
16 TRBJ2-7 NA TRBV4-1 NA CASSQTRGSPSYEQYF TGCGCCAGCAGCCAAACCAGGGGCTCCCCCTCCTACGAGCAGTACTTC
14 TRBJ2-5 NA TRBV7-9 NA CASSLSENKETQYF TGTGCCAGCAGCCTTAGCGAGAATAAAGAGACCCAGTACTTC
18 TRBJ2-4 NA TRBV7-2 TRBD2 CASSLAPSGNRAKNIQYF TGTGCCAGCAGCTTAGCGCCGAGCGGGAATCGAGCCAAAAACATTCAGTACTTC
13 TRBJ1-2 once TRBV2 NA CASSVDSQYGYTF TGTGCCAGCAGCGTAGACAGCCAATATGGCTACACCTTC
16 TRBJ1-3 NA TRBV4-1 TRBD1 CASSPGTVGPGNTIYF TGCGCCAGCAGCCCTGGGACAGTTGGGCCTGGAAACACCATATATTTT
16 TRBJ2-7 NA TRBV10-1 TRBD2 CASSDQVAGGVYEQYF TGCGCCAGCAGTGACCAGGTGGCGGGAGGGGTCTACGAGCAGTACTTC
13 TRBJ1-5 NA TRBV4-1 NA CASSLTYGEVRHF TGCGCCAGCAGCCTCACTTACGGGGAGGTTAGGCATTTT
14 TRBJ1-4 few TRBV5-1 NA CASSLSTPIEKLFF TGCGCCAGCAGCTTATCTACCCCGATCGAAAAACTGTTTTTT
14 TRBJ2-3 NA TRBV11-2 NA CASGNEGYTDTQYF TGTGCCAGCGGGAATGAGGGCTATACAGATACGCAGTATTTT
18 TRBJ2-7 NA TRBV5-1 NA CASSNPRGTGSNSYEQYF TGCGCCAGCAGTAATCCAAGGGGAACAGGGTCGAACTCCTACGAGCAGTACTTC
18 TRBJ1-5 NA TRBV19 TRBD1 CASSITSGTGDWNQPQHF TGTGCCAGTAGTATAACTTCCGGGACAGGGGATTGGAATCAGCCCCAGCATTTT
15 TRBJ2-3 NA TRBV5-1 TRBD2 CASWKAQAGADTQYF TGCGCCAGTTGGAAGGCCCAAGCGGGGGCAGATACGCAGTATTTT
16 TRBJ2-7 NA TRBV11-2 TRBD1 CASSSGQGMRTYEQYF TGTGCCAGCAGCTCAGGACAGGGGATGAGGACCTACGAGCAGTACTTC
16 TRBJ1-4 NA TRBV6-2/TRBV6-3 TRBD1 CASSPRGRGTNEKLFF TGTGCCAGCAGCCCCAGGGGGCGAGGAACTAATGAAAAACTGTTTTTT
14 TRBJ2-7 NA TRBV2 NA CASSERDWAYEQYF TGTGCCAGCAGTGAGCGGGACTGGGCCTACGAGCAGTACTTC
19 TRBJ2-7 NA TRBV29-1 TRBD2 CSVPRGRESGVLGTYEQYF TGCAGCGTTCCTAGGGGCAGGGAAAGCGGGGTGTTAGGAACTTACGAGCAGTACTTC
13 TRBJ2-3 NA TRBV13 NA CASSFLFPDTQYF TGTGCCAGCAGCTTCTTGTTCCCAGATACGCAGTATTTT
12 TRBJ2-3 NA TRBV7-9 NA CASSSGVDTQYF TGTGCCAGCAGTTCAGGGGTAGATACGCAGTATTTT
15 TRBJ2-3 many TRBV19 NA CASSISGLHTDTQYF TGTGCCAGTAGTATCAGCGGGCTCCACACAGATACGCAGTATTTT
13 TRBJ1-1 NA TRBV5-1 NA CASASDRNTEAFF TGCGCCAGCGCCAGCGACAGGAACACTGAAGCTTTCTTT
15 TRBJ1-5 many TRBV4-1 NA CASSRTGSSNQPQHF TGCGCCAGCAGCCGCACGGGGAGTAGCAATCAGCCCCAGCATTTT
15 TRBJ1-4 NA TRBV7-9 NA CASSSAGDLNEKLFF TGTGCCAGCAGCTCCGCAGGGGACCTCAATGAAAAACTGTTTTTT
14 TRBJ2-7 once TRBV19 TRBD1 CASRSDRGVNEQYF TGTGCCAGTAGGTCGGACAGGGGTGTCAACGAGCAGTACTTC
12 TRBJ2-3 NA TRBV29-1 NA CSVEPEEGGQYF TGCAGCGTTGAACCCGAAGAGGGAGGGCAGTATTTT
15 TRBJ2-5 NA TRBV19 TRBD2 CASSVASGSGETQYF TGTGCCAGTAGCGTCGCTAGCGGGAGTGGGGAGACCCAGTACTTC
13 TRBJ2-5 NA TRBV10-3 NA CAISGDGGETQYF TGTGCCATCAGTGGGGACGGGGGAGAGACCCAGTACTTC
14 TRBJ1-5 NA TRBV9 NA CASSVDGGAQPQHF TGTGCCAGCAGCGTCGATGGGGGGGCTCAGCCCCAGCATTTT
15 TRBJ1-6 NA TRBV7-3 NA CASSLYSSYNSPLHF TGTGCCAGCAGCTTATATAGCTCCTATAATTCACCCCTCCACTTT
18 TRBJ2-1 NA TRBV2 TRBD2 CASSELGHHGLAVDEQFF TGTGCCAGCAGTGAATTGGGACACCACGGACTAGCGGTGGATGAGCAGTTCTTC
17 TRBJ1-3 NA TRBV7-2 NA CASSLGTQGKAGNTIYF TGTGCCAGCAGCTTAGGGACACAGGGTAAAGCAGGAAACACCATATATTTT
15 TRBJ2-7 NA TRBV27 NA CASSFEGLVAYEQYF TGTGCCAGCAGTTTCGAGGGTTTGGTCGCCTACGAGCAGTACTTC
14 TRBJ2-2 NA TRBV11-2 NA CASSQLLTTGELFF TGTGCCAGCAGCCAGTTGCTCACAACCGGGGAGCTGTTTTTT
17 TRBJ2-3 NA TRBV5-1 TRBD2 CASSASSGRTSTDTQYF TGCGCCAGCAGCGCGTCTAGCGGGAGGACTAGCACAGATACGCAGTATTTT
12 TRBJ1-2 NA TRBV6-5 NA CATQWGGYGYTF TGTGCCACCCAGTGGGGGGGCTATGGCTACACCTTC
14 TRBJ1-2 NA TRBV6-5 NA CASSRVTANYGYTF TGTGCCAGCAGTCGAGTGACAGCTAACTATGGCTACACCTTC
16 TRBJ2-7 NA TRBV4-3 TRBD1 CASSQERGQGAYEQYF TGCGCCAGCAGCCAAGAGAGGGGTCAGGGGGCTTACGAGCAGTACTTC
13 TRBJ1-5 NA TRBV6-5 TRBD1 CASRGTGNQPQHF TGTGCCAGCAGGGGGACAGGGAATCAGCCCCAGCATTTT
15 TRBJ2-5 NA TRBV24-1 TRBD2 CATSDSPGTRETQYF TGTGCCACCAGTGACAGCCCCGGGACTAGAGAGACCCAGTACTTC
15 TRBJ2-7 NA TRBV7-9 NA CASSLLSGGAYEQYF TGTGCCAGCAGCTTATTAAGTGGGGGGGCATACGAGCAGTACTTC
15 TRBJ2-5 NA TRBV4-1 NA CASRTETGGEETQYF TGCGCCAGCAGAACCGAAACAGGGGGGGAAGAGACCCAGTACTTC
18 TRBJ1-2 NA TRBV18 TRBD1 CASSPPKGQGGPGYGYTF TGTGCCAGCTCACCACCGAAGGGACAGGGGGGCCCTGGCTATGGCTACACCTTC